This entry lists 24 T cell receptor beta chains sequenced from one sample in a study of cytomegalovirus exposure and HLA in healthy donors. The protocol was immunoSEQ multiplex PCR, while the TCRdb copy is restricted to in-frame clones and leaves out a portion. The profile shows around 200,000 clones, about 80% of them singletons. Specimen: PBMCs. These receptors came from a woman younger than 30 in good health and CMV-seropositive.

The CDR3 DNA reads TGTGCCAGCAGCCCCGAGGGTAGTGCGCTCACTGAAGCTTTCTTT. Amino acid sequence: CASSPEGSALTEAFF. V usage is TRBV7-8 and J usage is TRBJ1-1; D is unresolved. V was clipped by 5 bases and J by 4 bases, with 17 bases between them. Germline V CDR1 and CDR2: SGHVS, FQNEAQ. CDR3 length equals 15 residues.

The V gene is TRBV5-1, the J gene TRBJ2-1; 8 positions match TRBD1. In germline, CDR1 is SGHRS, CDR2 YFSETQ. The CDR3 spans 14 residues. The trim removed 4 bases at V and 7 bases at J, leaving 7 bases unmatched. The DNA of the CDR3 is TGCGCCAGCAGCGATACAGGGGGGATAAATGAGCAGTTCTTC. Translating gives CASSDTGGINEQFF.

This rearrangement joins TRBV21-1 to TRBJ1-4. TRBV21-1 is assigned pseudogene status. The CDR3 spans 17 residues. Here the CDR3 reads CARGGQAEKTFNEKLFF. In nucleotides, the CDR3 is TGTGCCCGGGGGGGTCAGGCAGAAAAGACATTTAATGAAAAACTGTTTTTT.

For the CDR3, the DNA is TGTGCCAGCTCAGTAACAGGGACCGGAAACACCATATATTTT. Amino acids: CASSVTGTGNTIYF. The rearrangement links TRBV18 to TRBJ1-3; tentatively, D is TRBD1 (6 bases). The CDR3 runs 14 residues. V was pared by 5 bases and J by 4 bases, with 12 bases between. Per the germline V gene, CDR1 is KGHSH and CDR2 is LQKENI.

This chain uses TRBV5-4 with TRBJ1-1; no clear D gene. V was shortened by 0 bases and J by 1 base, with 10 bases between the two germline ends. This CDR3 has 15 amino acids. Germline-derived CDR1 and CDR2 are SGHNT and YYREEE (reference sequence). CDR3 coding DNA: TGTGCCAGCAGCTTGGAGCGGGGAGAGAACACTGAAGCTTTCTTT. This gives the protein CASSLERGENTEAFF.

J is TRBJ1-1 and V is TRBV19; 8 bases line up with TRBD1. Trimming removed 7 bases from V and 10 bases from J; junction bases left unmatched: 11. The length of the CDR3 is 13 residues. Germline CDR1 reads LNHDA; CDR2 reads SQIVND (reference sequence). This CDR3 reads CASIPTGGRGAFF. CDR3 sequence (DNA): TGTGCCAGTATCCCTACAGGGGGAAGGGGAGCTTTCTTT.

The chain combines TRBV15 with TRBJ2-7; D is possibly TRBD2 (7 bases). This CDR3 has 16 amino acids. Trimming stripped 0 bases from V and 2 bases from J, with 14 bases between. Germline V gene sequence: CDR1 LNHNV, CDR2 YYDKDF (reference sequence). CDR3 residues: CATSRDTGRDAYEQYF. The DNA of the CDR3 is TGTGCCACCAGCAGAGATACAGGGAGGGATGCCTACGAGCAGTACTTC.

CDR3 bases: TGTGCCAGCAGCTCCTGGGACTCTAAAGCTTTCTTT. Protein sequence: CASSSWDSKAFF. This sequence joins TRBV5-6 and TRBJ1-1, with D possibly being TRBD1 (5 bases). This CDR3 is 12 amino acids long. The germline V gene has CDR1 SGHDT and CDR2 YYEEEE. The V end lost 3 bases, the J end lost 9 bases, and 12 bases lay between the germline ends.

V is TRBV28 and J is TRBJ1-6; the match to TRBD1 covers 9 bases. The CDR3 has 15 residues. The germline V gene encodes CDR1 MDHEN and CDR2 SYDVKM. The V segment lost 6 bases and the J segment 6 bases; nucleotides outside the gene matches: 6. CDR3 DNA: TGTGCCAGCAGACACAGGGGGCAAAGTAATTCACCCCTCCACTTT. It encodes CASRHRGQSNSPLHF.

This sequence joins TRBV29-1 and TRBJ1-2, with TRBD1 as a possible D gene (5 bases). In germline, CDR1 is SQVTM, CDR2 ANQGSEA. The CDR3 contains 13 residues. Trimming pared 3 bases from V and 1 base from J, leaving 9 bases between. CDR3 nucleotide sequence: TGCAGCGTTGAGGGAGGGGATAACTATGGCTACACCTTC. This translates into CSVEGGDNYGYTF.

The chain couples TRBV19 to TRBJ1-4, with D possibly being TRBD1 (5 bases). The V gene's germline CDR1 is LNHDA and CDR2 SQIVND (reference sequence). The CDR3 loop spans 16 amino acids. The germline V and J ends were trimmed by 5 bases and 5 bases, with 18 bases remaining between them. CDR3 loop: CASSSAKTQGNEKLFF. The DNA of the CDR3 is TGTGCCAGTAGTTCAGCAAAAACCCAGGGAAATGAAAAACTGTTTTTT.

This clone has only one observation. The chain recombines TRBV6-6 with TRBJ1-5; the D is unclear. The V end lost 4 bases, the J end lost 0 bases, and 7 bases lay between the germline ends. The CDR3 contains 14 residues. Per the germline V gene, CDR1 is MNHNY and CDR2 is SVGAGI (reference sequence). The CDR3 here is CASSFENSNQPQHF. CDR3 nucleotides: TGTGCCAGCAGTTTTGAGAATAGCAATCAGCCCCAGCATTTT.

This clone has just one count. The chain joins TRBV18 to TRBJ1-1; 10 nucleotides line up with TRBD1. This CDR3 spans 18 amino acids. With V trimmed by 3 bases and J by 6 bases, 16 bases remained unmatched. Germline V CDR1 and CDR2: KGHSH, LQKENI. DNA for the CDR3: TGTGCCAGCTCACCGATCCTACTTGCCGGGACAGGGGTCTCTGAAGCTTTCTTT. Protein: CASSPILLAGTGVSEAFF.

The chain has TRBV5-4 and TRBJ2-3, with 8 nucleotides matching TRBD2. The CDR3 extends over 15 amino acids. With V trimmed by 4 bases and J by 1 base, 5 bases remained unmatched. Germline V gene data show CDR1 as SGHNT and CDR2 as YYREEE (reference sequence). The CDR3 protein is CASSTGTSGTDTQYF. The CDR3 coding sequence is TGTGCCAGCAGCACCGGGACTAGTGGCACAGATACGCAGTATTTT.

The V and J genes are TRBV7-6 and TRBJ2-5; perhaps TRBD2 as D (6 bases). With 2 bases removed from V and 4 bases from J, the gap between germline ends came to 14 bases. CDR3 size: 15 residues. Germline V CDR1 and CDR2: SGHVS, FNYEAQ. CDR3 sequence (DNA): TGTGCCAGCAGCTTAAGCAGGCTGGGGGGAGAGACCCAGTACTTC. Protein sequence: CASSLSRLGGETQYF. Full variable domain (remainder filled in from reference TRBV7-6 and TRBJ2-5): GAGVSQSPRYKVTKRGQDVALRCDPISGHVSLYWYRQALGQGPEFLTYFNYEAQQDKSGLPNDRFSAERPEGSISTLTIQRTEQRDSAMYRCASSLSRLGGETQYFGPGTRLLVL.

The rearrangement links TRBV18 to TRBJ2-3; D gene uncertain. Germline loops: CDR1 KGHSH, CDR2 LQKENI. This CDR3 is 13 amino acids long. V was cut by 6 bases and J by 6 bases, with 13 bases left in between. The CDR3 region is CASSPPGLDTQYF. The CDR3 DNA follows: TGTGCCAGCTCCCCCCCGGGTTTGGATACGCAGTATTTT.

The chain combines TRBV4-1 with TRBJ2-1; perhaps TRBD1 as D (6 bases). CDR1 and CDR2 from the germline V gene are MGHRA and YSYEKL. Trimming stripped 6 bases from V and 9 bases from J, with 24 bases between. The length of the CDR3 is 16 residues. The CDR3 bases are TGCGCCAGCAGGGGGATAGGTATTAGTTTAGGGGGTGAGCAGTTCTTC. Translation gives CASRGIGISLGGEQFF.

The V and J genes are TRBV11-2 and TRBJ1-1; D is possibly TRBD1 (5 bases). This CDR3 region has 13 residues. The germline CDR1 and CDR2 sequences are SGHAT and FQNNGV. Deletions cut 6 bases from V and 7 bases from J, with 15 bases between. CDR3 nucleotide sequence: TGTGCCAGCAGTAAAAGACAGACCCTTGAAGCTTTCTTT. Translation gives CASSKRQTLEAFF.

The CDR3 loop is CAGSWGQGNEQYF. In DNA, the CDR3 is TGTGCCGGCTCATGGGGGCAGGGTAACGAGCAGTACTTC. The chain carries TRBV28 and TRBJ2-7, with a weak D call TRBD1 (6 bases). Germline-derived CDR1 and CDR2 are MDHEN and SYDVKM. V was shortened by 11 bases and J by 5 bases, with 19 bases between the two germline ends. The CDR3 contains 13 residues.

The rearrangement links TRBV5-1 to TRBJ2-1, with TRBD2 matching over 8 bases. The CDR3 is 16 amino acids. The germline CDR1 and CDR2 sequences are SGHRS and YFSETQ. With V trimmed by 0 bases and J by 2 bases, 4 bases remained unmatched. Written as DNA, the CDR3 is TGCGCCAGCAGCTTGGGTTGGCGGGGGGCCTACAATGAGCAGTTCTTC. The encoded protein is CASSLGWRGAYNEQFF.

This clone came up a few times. The chain links TRBV29-1 to TRBJ1-1; D not certain. The V gene's germline CDR1 is SQVTM and CDR2 ANQGSEA. V lost 5 bases to trimming and J lost 7 bases, with 11 bases between them. This CDR3 has 11 amino acids. This chain's CDR3 is CSVLHGSEAFF. In DNA, the CDR3 is TGCAGCGTTCTTCACGGTAGTGAAGCTTTCTTT.

This chain uses TRBV19 with TRBJ2-2; 9 bases match TRBD2. The germline V gene has CDR1 LNHDA and CDR2 SQIVND (reference sequence). The CDR3 consists of 16 residues. After removal of 6 bases from V and 7 bases from J, the junction contained 12 bases not matched to a gene. The CDR3 protein is CASRTFSGGRGGELFF. For the CDR3, the DNA is TGTGCCAGTAGGACCTTTAGCGGGGGCAGGGGCGGGGAGCTGTTTTTT.

The chain carries TRBV29-1 and TRBJ2-7; 9 nucleotides match TRBD1. Per the germline V gene, CDR1 is SQVTM and CDR2 is ANQGSEA. This CDR3 contains 12 residues. J was trimmed by 3 bases and V by 5 bases; bases with no gene match: 2. The DNA for the CDR3 is TGCAGCGTTCGGACAGGGGTCTACGAGCAGTACTTC. Its protein is CSVRTGVYEQYF.

The CDR3 sequence: CASSLEGPRLGTGELFF. The CDR3 nucleotides read TGTGCCAGCAGTTTAGAGGGCCCGAGGCTGGGGACCGGGGAGCTGTTTTTT. J is TRBJ2-2 and V is TRBV27; possibly TRBD2 for D (5 bases). Germline CDR1 and CDR2: MNHEY and SMNVEV (reference sequence). V lost 2 bases, J lost 5 bases, and 18 bases lay in between. This CDR3 region has 17 residues.